These 24 T cell receptor beta chains were all obtained from the same sample, sequenced in a study of CXCR3-negative and CXCR3-positive naive CD8 T cells. TRB cDNA libraries were made by UMI-labeled 5' RACE. TCRdb re-analyzed the 5' RACE reads; it lists each CDR3 protein once, without DNA. The sample's table shows around 29,000 distinct CDR3 sequences. The sequenced material came from memory CD8+ T cells from blood. All receptors come from a human donor in good health. Some clones in this sample may be carry-over from other donors' samples.

The V and J genes are TRBV7-6 and TRBJ2-1; TCRdb designates TRBD1, a call that cannot be tested without DNA. CDR3 length: 14 amino acids. Germline assignment: CDR1 SGHVS and CDR2 FNYEAQ. The CDR3 reads CASSLVGGNEEQFF.

CDR3 sequence: CSVEEGEGNEQFF. The rearrangement links TRBV29-1 to TRBJ2-1; the D call from TCRdb, TRBD1, cannot be confirmed without DNA. Germline V lookup: CDR1 SQVTM, CDR2 ANQGSEA. The CDR3 contains 13 residues.

This chain links TRBV12-3 or TRBV12-4 with TRBJ2-3; without DNA, the TCRdb call of TRBD2 cannot be checked. The CDR3 extends over 14 amino acids. The CDR3 sequence: CASSLWDSTDTQYF.

The rearrangement uses TRBV20-1 and TRBJ2-3; TCRdb's D call of TRBD1 is untestable without DNA. CDR3 size: 15 residues. The germline CDR1 and CDR2 sequences are DFQATT and SNEGSKA (reference sequence). The CDR3 here is CSARDLGREEDTQYF.

The genes are TRBV10-3 and TRBJ2-7. Germline V gene data show CDR1 as ENHRY and CDR2 as SYGVKD. This CDR3 region has 13 residues. CDR3 protein: CAISETPTVEQYF.

The rearrangement links TRBV7-9 to TRBJ2-1; TCRdb returns TRBD1, unconfirmable since there is no DNA. Germline CDR1 reads SEHNR; CDR2 reads FQNEAQ (reference sequence). CDR3 length: 20 amino acids. The CDR3 loop reads CASSFRVMTGKDSRYGEQFF.

V is TRBV13 and J is TRBJ2-2. The germline CDR1 and CDR2 sequences are PRHDT and FYEKMQ (reference sequence). This CDR3 comprises 13 residues. The chain's CDR3 is CASRPTNTGELFF. Looking up the rest from reference TRBV13 and TRBJ2-2 gives the full variable domain: AAGVIQSPRHLIKEKRETATLKCYPIPRHDTVYWYQQGPGQDPQFLISFYEKMQSDKGSIPDRFSAQQFSDYHSELNMSSLELGDSALYFCASRPTNTGELFFGEGSRLTVL.

The rearrangement joins TRBV5-5 to TRBJ1-1. Germline-derived CDR1 and CDR2 are SGHKS and YYEKEE (reference sequence). This CDR3 has 15 amino acids. The CDR3 protein is CASSWGGGGTAEAFF.

The rearrangement joins TRBV7-3 to TRBJ1-1. This CDR3 spans 14 amino acids. From germline, CDR1 is SGHTA and CDR2 FQGTGA. CDR3 loop: CASSFSGYSTEAFF.

This rearrangement joins TRBV20-1 to TRBJ2-7; TCRdb returns TRBD1, unconfirmable since there is no DNA. Germline V lookup: CDR1 DFQATT, CDR2 SNEGSKA (reference sequence). CDR3 length equals 11 residues. The CDR3 loop reads CSARGRYEQYF.

The V and J genes are TRBV29-1 and TRBJ1-1; TCRdb picks TRBD1, but there is no DNA to check that call. The germline V gene has CDR1 SQVTM and CDR2 ANQGSEA. CDR3 size: 13 residues. The chain's CDR3 is CSVEGQGMAEAFF.

The J gene is TRBJ2-6, the V gene TRBV20-1. CDR3 size: 15 residues. Germline CDR1 and CDR2: DFQATT and SNEGSKA (reference sequence). This CDR3 reads CSALVDRSGANVLTF.

The chain recombines TRBV24-1 with TRBJ2-3; TCRdb lists TRBD1, though no DNA is available to test this call. This CDR3 is built from 14 residues. Germline V gives CDR1 KGHDR, CDR2 SFDVKD. This chain's CDR3 is CATSQDRPPDTQYF.

This sequence joins TRBV10-3 and TRBJ2-7; TCRdb proposes TRBD1, but this gene call is untestable without DNA. The CDR3 consists of 14 residues. Germline V gene data show CDR1 as ENHRY and CDR2 as SYGVKD. CDR3 protein: CAISVGDRAYEQYF.

The chain recombines TRBV7-8 with TRBJ2-7. Germline loops: CDR1 SGHVS, CDR2 FQNEAQ. This CDR3 contains 12 residues. The CDR3 here is CTSSLGFSEQYF.

The CDR3: CSANAPIAKNIQYF. V is TRBV20-1 and J is TRBJ2-4; TCRdb's assignment of TRBD1 cannot be checked, as there is no DNA. This CDR3 spans 14 amino acids. Germline CDR1 and CDR2: DFQATT and SNEGSKA (reference sequence).

V gene TRBV7-9 combines with J gene TRBJ2-3. Germline-derived CDR1 and CDR2 are SEHNR and FQNEAQ (reference sequence). The CDR3 length is 12 residues. The CDR3 here is CASGGMAYTQYF. Filled out from reference TRBV7-9 and TRBJ2-3, the complete variable domain reads DTGVSQNPRHKITKRGQNVTFRCDPISEHNRLYWYRQTLGQGPEFLTYFQNEAQLEKSRLLSDRFSAERPKGSFSTLEIQRTEQGDSAMYLCASGGMAYTQYFGPGTRLTVL.

This clonotype is classed as medium-sized by frequency. This rearrangement joins TRBV20-1 to TRBJ1-5; TCRdb picks TRBD1, but there is no DNA to check that call. The CDR3 is made up of 14 amino acids. The germline gives CDR1 DFQATT, CDR2 SNEGSKA (reference sequence). The CDR3 here is CSAKMAGVDQPQHF.

J is TRBJ1-2 and V is TRBV7-2; TCRdb lists TRBD1, though no DNA is available to test this call. This CDR3 region has 14 residues. Per germline, CDR1 SGHTA and CDR2 FQGNSA. CDR3: CASSLTTGLSGYTF.

The chain combines TRBV28 with TRBJ2-1; the TCRdb D gene call, TRBD1, has no DNA to confirm it. Germline assignment: CDR1 MDHEN and CDR2 SYDVKM. This CDR3 region has 14 residues. The CDR3 protein is CASSRDTRYNEQFF.

The gene calls are TRBV7-3 and TRBJ2-2; TCRdb designates TRBD1, a call that cannot be tested without DNA. The CDR3 covers 16 residues. Germline V gene lookup returns CDR1 SGHTA and CDR2 FQGTGA. CDR3: CASSQWGGQGTGELFF. Complete variable domain (other parts from reference TRBV7-3 and TRBJ2-2): GAGVSQTPSNKVTEKGKYVELRCDPISGHTALYWYRQSLGQGPEFLIYFQGTGAADDSGLPNDRFFAVRPEGSVSTLKIQRTERGDSAVYLCASSQWGGQGTGELFFGEGSRLTVL.

The chain links TRBV29-1 to TRBJ2-5; TCRdb's assignment of TRBD1 cannot be checked, as there is no DNA. The CDR3 is 16 amino acids. The germline gives CDR1 SQVTM, CDR2 ANQGSEA. The CDR3 spells CSVETPGQGIQETQYF.

The V call is TRBV27, the J call TRBJ2-5. CDR1 MNHEY and CDR2 SMNVEV come from the germline V gene (reference sequence). The CDR3 has 15 residues. The chain's CDR3 is CASSLYAGSQETQYF.

The chain recombines TRBV29-1 with TRBJ2-5; TCRdb's assignment of TRBD2 cannot be checked, as there is no DNA. In germline, CDR1 is SQVTM, CDR2 ANQGSEA. The CDR3 runs 15 residues. The CDR3 protein is CSVASGPREKKTQYF.